This TCR beta chain was sequenced in a study of blood T cell repertoires in COVID-19. Looking at the study overall: PBMCs, B-cell-depleted T cells, or T cells were the source of the cDNA or gDNA that made up the material.

Under the authors' procedure: Nucleated cell counts were estimated from reference gene primer amplification. Some clones are missing from TCRdb's copy, which holds only in-frame ones; the method was immunoSEQ multiplex PCR. V, J and clone size were drawn from that table, and D and trimming were deduced from the DNA. The sample records around 12,000 clones, around 74% being singletons. Trimming removed 8 bases at V and 2 bases at J, with 7 bases between. This CDR3 contains 13 residues. This TCR was sampled from a woman of 80 years or more with acute or convalescent COVID-19. The chain recombines TRBV12-3 or TRBV12-4 with TRBJ2-6, with D unresolved. The sample taken for sequencing was peripheral blood. CDR3: CASRSTGANVLTF. The DNA of the CDR3 is TGTGCCAGCCGGAGCACTGGGGCCAACGTCCTGACTTTC.